Included here is one T cell receptor (beta chain) sequence, with context. This clonotype was seen a handful of times. The antigen it binds to is not known. The record has no base qualities; no much larger clone is one base away. Donors were 40 or so systemically healthy Caucasian individuals from Russia aged 6 to 90 years. Approximately 11 milliliters of peripheral blood were drawn from each donor into EDTA-treated Vacutainer tubes. Ficoll-Paque density-gradient centrifugation was used to isolate PBMCs, with at least 6 million obtained per sample. Trizol reagent was used to extract total RNA from the PBMCs, yielding at least 5.5 micrograms per sample. Naive CD45RAhigh/CD27high T cell percentages were measured by flow cytometry on a PBMC aliquot from every donor. These data are taken from a study of blood T cells in healthy people across ages (dated by TCRdb to between 2015 and 2017). With respect to the entire study: In model experiments, template switching captured about one uniquely barcoded TCR beta cDNA molecule for every two T cells. To track age-related changes in TCR beta repertoire diversity, the study relied on deep sequencing normalized with unique cDNA molecular identifiers. The donors were split into four age groups: young (average 16 years), middle-aged (39), aged (roughly 65) and long-lived (roughly 88). To avoid experimental bias, donors of different ages were spread randomly across the sequencing lanes. Two additional independent replicas of 1 million unique cDNA reads from the same blood draw were analyzed for two donors (one aged 18 to 30 and one aged 80 or older). Broader findings and caveats from the paper: As age increased, observed TCR beta diversity per million T cells dropped in a roughly linear way, and a significant reduction was already evident by age 40. There was a strong correlation between observed TCR beta diversity and the percentage of naive T cells measured by flow cytometry. Compared with the aged group, the long-lived group had more naive CD4+ T cells, fewer expanded clones and increased TCR diversity, a pattern suggesting age selection. Because profiling used bulk unsorted PBMCs, naive and antigen-experienced compartments could not be compared conclusively. Estimates of total diversity based on one million sequenced T cells were regarded as lower bounds and as underestimates. Donor CMV infection status was unknown, potentially confounding age-related changes in expanded clonotypes.

Library construction relied on 5' RACE. The instrument given in TCRdb is Illumina HiSeq 2500. A second PCR of about 7 to 12 cycles was run with a J-beta primer mix and a sample-barcoded 5' primer. Each TCR beta cDNA molecule received a unique molecular identifier from a template-switch 5' adaptor carrying 12 random nucleotides. At least 2.5 million CDR3-containing paired-end reads were obtained from each sample. First-strand cDNA was synthesized from all RNA with the Mint cDNA synthesis kit, primed by a TRBC-specific oligonucleotide. After uracil-DNA glycosylase treatment, a first 18-cycle PCR used universal primers M1SS and BC2_uni_R on all cDNA. Per the original workflow: Each sample was normalized by randomly selecting 1 million high-quality reads, each carrying a distinct molecular identifier. Instead of being binned into consensus sequences, reads that shared molecular identifiers were thrown out. MiTCR, run with a Q25 quality threshold and the strictest error-elimination algorithm, handled CDR3 identification, clonotype clustering and error correction. Lower-bound total TCR beta diversity was estimated with a nonparametric unseen species model using Euler transformation. The raw public reads went through TCRdb reprocessing: fastp at Q25, MiXCR clone calling, in-frame beta chains kept. Under each unique CDR3 protein, matching rows form one entry showing the most common genes and DNA. TCRdb assigned the V and J calls; the authors' analysis was not used. The sample table shows about 1.6 million distinct CDR3 sequences, and roughly a third are seen once. The ten biggest clones cover about 11% of the sample.

V loses 5 bases, J loses 5 bases, and the germline ends lie 15 bases apart. The CDR3 spans 14 residues, from the cysteine through the phenylalanine. Only the CDR3 part of the read is kept: 42 bases, read in frame from the first base. The germline V gene (reference sequence) gives CDR1 as MNHEY and CDR2 as SMNVEV. This TCR was sampled from a woman aged 30 to 39 in good health. This chain is built from TRBV27 and TRBJ1-2, with TRBD1 tentatively as D gene (5 bases match). The sequencing input was blood. This receptor carries the CDR3 CASSQQGARYGYTF. The DNA is TGTGCCAGCAGTCAGCAGGGCGCTAGGTATGGCTACACCTTC.